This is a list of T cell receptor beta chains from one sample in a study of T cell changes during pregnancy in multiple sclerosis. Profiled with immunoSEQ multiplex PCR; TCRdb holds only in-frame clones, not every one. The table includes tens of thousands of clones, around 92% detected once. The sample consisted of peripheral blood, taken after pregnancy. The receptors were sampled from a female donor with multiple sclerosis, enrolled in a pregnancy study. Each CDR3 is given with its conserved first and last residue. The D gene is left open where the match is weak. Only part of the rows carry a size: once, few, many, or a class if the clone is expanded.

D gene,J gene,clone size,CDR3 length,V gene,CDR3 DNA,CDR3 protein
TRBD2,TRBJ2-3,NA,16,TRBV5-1,TGCGCCAGCAGCTTTGGACTAGCAGCTGACACAGATACGCAGTATTTT,CASSFGLAADTDTQYF
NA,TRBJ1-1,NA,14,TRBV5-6,TGTGCCAGCAGGCGAGGCGGGGGGAAGACTGAAGCTTTCTTT,CASRRGGGKTEAFF
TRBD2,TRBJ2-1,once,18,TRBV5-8,TGTGCCAGCACCCCGACCGATTGGCGGGAGGTTACCTACAATGAGCAGTTCTTC,CASTPTDWREVTYNEQFF
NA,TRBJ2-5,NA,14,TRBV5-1,TGCGCCAGCAGCTTGGGGCAGGGCCAAGAGACCCAGTACTTC,CASSLGQGQETQYF
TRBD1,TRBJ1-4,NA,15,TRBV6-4,TGTGCCAGCAGTCAGGAGACAGGGATTAATGAAAAACTGTTTTTT,CASSQETGINEKLFF
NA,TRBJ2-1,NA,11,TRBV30,TGTGCCTGCACTACCGTTAGTGAGCAGTTCTTC,CACTTVSEQFF
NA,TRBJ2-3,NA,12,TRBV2,TGTGCCAGCAGTGAAGGGAGGGACGCGCAGTATTTT,CASSEGRDAQYF
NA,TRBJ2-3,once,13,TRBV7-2,TGTGCCAGCAGCTCCGTGAGGCCAGATACGCAGTATTTT,CASSSVRPDTQYF
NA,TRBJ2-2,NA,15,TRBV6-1,TGTGCCAGCTGTCTTGAGAACAGGGAAACCGGGGAGCTGTTTTTT,CASCLENRETGELFF
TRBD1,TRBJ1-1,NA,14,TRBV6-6,TGTGCCAGCAGTTATGGGGACAGGAACACTGAAGCTTTCTTT,CASSYGDRNTEAFF
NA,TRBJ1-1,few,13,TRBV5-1,TGCGCCAGCATAAGGCAGGGCTACACTGAAGCTTTCTTT,CASIRQGYTEAFF
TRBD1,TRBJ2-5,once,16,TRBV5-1,TGCGCCAGCAGCTTCGCCGGGACAGGGGGCGGAGAGACCCAGTACTTC,CASSFAGTGGGETQYF
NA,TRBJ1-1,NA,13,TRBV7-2,TGTGCCAGCAGCTTTAGTCGGAACACTGAAGCTTTCTTT,CASSFSRNTEAFF
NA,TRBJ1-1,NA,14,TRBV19,TGTGCCAGTTTCCGCCGGGGGGGGAACACTGAAGCTTTCTTT,CASFRRGGNTEAFF
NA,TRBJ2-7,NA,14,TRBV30,TGTGCCTGGAGTCTTGGAGGGCCCACCTACGAGCAGTACTTC,CAWSLGGPTYEQYF
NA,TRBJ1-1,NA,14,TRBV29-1,TGCAGTGGTGGAGGCCTCACCCTGAACACTGAAGCTTTCTTT,CSGGGLTLNTEAFF
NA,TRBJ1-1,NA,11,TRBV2,TGTGCCAGCACCATCTTTCAGGAAGCTTTCTTT,CASTIFQEAFF
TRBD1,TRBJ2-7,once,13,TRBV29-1,TGCAGCGTTGAAAACAGGGGCAGCAACGAGCAGTACTTC,CSVENRGSNEQYF
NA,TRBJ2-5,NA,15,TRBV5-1,TGCGCCAGCAGCACCCTTCTAGCGCACCAAGAGACCCAGTACTTC,CASSTLLAHQETQYF
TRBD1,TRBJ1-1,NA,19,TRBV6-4,TGTGCCAGCAGTGACACTTTCGACAGGGGGATATTCGGGCGCGCTGAAGCTTTCTTT,CASSDTFDRGIFGRAEAFF
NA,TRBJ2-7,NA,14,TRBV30,TGTGCCTGGAGGCCGGACGACTGGGGGGTCGAGCAGTACTTC,CAWRPDDWGVEQYF
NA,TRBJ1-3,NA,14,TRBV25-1,TGTGCCAGCGACCGAGGGGGACGGGGAAACACCATATATTTT,CASDRGGRGNTIYF
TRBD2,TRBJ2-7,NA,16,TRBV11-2,TGTGCCAGCAGCATGCCGGGACTAGCGGGAGTCGGCGAGCAGTACTTC,CASSMPGLAGVGEQYF
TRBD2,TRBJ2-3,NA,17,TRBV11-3,TGTGCCAGCAGCTTAGCGGGACTAGCGGAAAACACAGATACGCAGTATTTT,CASSLAGLAENTDTQYF
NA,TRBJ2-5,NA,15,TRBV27,TGTGCCAGCAGTCCTCATACGGGGAATCAAGAGACCCAGTACTTC,CASSPHTGNQETQYF
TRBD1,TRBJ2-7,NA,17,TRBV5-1,TGCGCCAGCAGCTTTACAACCGGGACAGGCGAAACCTACGAGCAGTACTTC,CASSFTTGTGETYEQYF
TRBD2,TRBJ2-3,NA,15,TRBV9,TGTGCCAGCAGCCCTTATCTAGCGGGGGCAGATACGCAGTATTTT,CASSPYLAGADTQYF
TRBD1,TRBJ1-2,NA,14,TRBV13,TGTGCCAGCAGCCTGGGGACAGGGGTGACGGGCTACACCTTC,CASSLGTGVTGYTF
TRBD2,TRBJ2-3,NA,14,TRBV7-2,TGTGCCAGCAGCTTACTAGCGGGCACAGATACGCAGTATTTT,CASSLLAGTDTQYF
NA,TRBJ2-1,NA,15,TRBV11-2,TGTGCCAGCAGCATCGACTCACAGGGCTACAATGAGCAGTTCTTC,CASSIDSQGYNEQFF
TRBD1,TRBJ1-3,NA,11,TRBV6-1,TGTGCCAGCAGTGAATGGGACAGGCTCTATTTT,CASSEWDRLYF
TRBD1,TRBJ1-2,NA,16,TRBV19,TGTGCCAGTAGGCCGATGGAGGTGGGGACAGCCAATGGCTACACCTTC,CASRPMEVGTANGYTF
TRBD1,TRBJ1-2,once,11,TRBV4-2,TGTGCCAGCAGGGGACAGTATGGCTACACCTTC,CASRGQYGYTF
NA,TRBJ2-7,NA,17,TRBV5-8,TGTGCCAGCAGCTTATTGGGAACCGGGACTTTCTTCTACGAGCAGTACTTC,CASSLLGTGTFFYEQYF
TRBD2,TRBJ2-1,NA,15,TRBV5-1,TGCGCCAGCAGTCCGACTAGCGGGCTTATCAATGAGCAGTTCTTC,CASSPTSGLINEQFF
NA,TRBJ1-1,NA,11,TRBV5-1,TGCGCCAGCAGCCAGAACACTGAAGCTTTCTTT,CASSQNTEAFF
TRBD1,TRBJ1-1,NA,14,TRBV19,TGTGCCAGTAGTCAGATGCCCACAGGGGGTGAAGCTTTCTTT,CASSQMPTGGEAFF
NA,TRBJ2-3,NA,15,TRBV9,TGTGCCAGCAGCGTGGGCGGGATCCGCACAGATACGCAGTATTTT,CASSVGGIRTDTQYF
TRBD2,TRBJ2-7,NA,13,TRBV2,TGTGCCGGACATCCGGGAGGCTCCTACGAGCAGTACTTC,CAGHPGGSYEQYF
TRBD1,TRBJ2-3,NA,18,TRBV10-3,TGTGCCATCAGTGAGACGGTAGGGACAGGGGTTAACACAGATACGCAGTATTTT,CAISETVGTGVNTDTQYF
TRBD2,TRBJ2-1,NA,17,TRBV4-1,TGCGCCAGCAGCCGGGGGGGGGTAGCGGGAGTTTACAATGAGCAGTTCTTC,CASSRGGVAGVYNEQFF
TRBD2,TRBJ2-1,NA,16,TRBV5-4,TGTGCCAGCCACTCCCCGGGGCTAGCGGGAGCACAGGAGCAGTTCTTC,CASHSPGLAGAQEQFF